The subject of this entry is one T cell receptor beta chain. Assay used: immunoSEQ multiplex PCR; TCRdb lists only in-frame clones, some missing. The data contain under 150,000 clones, almost 85% of them singletons. The data stem from a study of blood T cell repertoires in COVID-19. Study context: Both acute and convalescent COVID-19 samples were obtained from the United States, Italy and Spain.

The TCR comes from a man in his sixties with acute or convalescent COVID-19. The material sequenced was peripheral blood.

Here the CDR3 DNA reads TGTGCCGCAGACAGGATGAACACTGAAGCTTTCTTT. Residues: CAADRMNTEAFF. This sequence joins TRBV6-5 and TRBJ1-1, with D possibly TRBD1 on 6 matching bases. CDR3 length: 12 amino acids. Per germline, CDR1 MNHEY and CDR2 SVGAGI. V was trimmed by 11 bases and J by 0 bases, leaving 10 bases between them.